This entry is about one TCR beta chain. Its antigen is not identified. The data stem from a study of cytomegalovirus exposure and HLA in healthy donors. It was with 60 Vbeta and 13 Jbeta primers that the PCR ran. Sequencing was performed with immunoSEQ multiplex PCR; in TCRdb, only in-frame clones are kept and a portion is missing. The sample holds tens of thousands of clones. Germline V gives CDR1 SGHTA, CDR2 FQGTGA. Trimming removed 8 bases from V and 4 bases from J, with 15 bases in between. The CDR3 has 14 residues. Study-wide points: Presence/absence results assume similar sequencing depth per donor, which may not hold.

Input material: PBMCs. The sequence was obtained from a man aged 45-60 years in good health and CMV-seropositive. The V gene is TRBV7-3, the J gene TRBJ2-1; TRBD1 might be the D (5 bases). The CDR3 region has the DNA TGTGCCAGCTCGTGGGTCCCAGGGTACAATGAGCAGTTCTTC. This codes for CASSWVPGYNEQFF.